These 17 T cell receptor beta chains were sequenced from one sample in a study of blood T cell repertoires in COVID-19 (dated by TCRdb to 2018 to 2020). To prepare the library, the immunoSEQ multiplex PCR assay was applied. Drawn from immuneACCESS, this table holds only the in-frame rearrangements with V and J called that TCRdb kept. Clones are partly lost; checked studies trace under half to an unresolved V gene and leave the rest unexplained. The sample table shows roughly 180,000 clones, and approximately 81% are seen once. The top ten clones comprise around 18% of the sample. The sample consisted of PBMCs or T cells enriched from blood (not recorded which). These receptors were collected from a man aged 60 to 69 who had recovered from COVID-19.

The rearrangement uses TRBV29-1 and TRBJ1-5; D unresolved. Germline assignment: CDR1 SQVTM and CDR2 ANQGSEA. The CDR3 is 12 amino acids. The V gene lost 4 bases and the J gene lost 3 bases, with 7 bases spanning the gap. The DNA for the CDR3 is TGCAGCGTTGGACTCCCCAATCAGCCCCAGCATTTT. It encodes CSVGLPNQPQHF.

This clone was counted only a few times. V usage is TRBV19 and J usage is TRBJ1-1; D possibly corresponds to TRBD1 (6 bases). In germline, CDR1 is LNHDA, CDR2 SQIVND (reference sequence). The CDR3 contains 16 residues. Trimming took off 5 bases at V and 1 base at J, with 17 bases between the two ends. The CDR3 DNA reads as TGTGCCAGTAGTGTCTCGGACAGCGCAACGAACACTGAAGCTTTCTTT. It codes for CASSVSDSATNTEAFF.

This clone was seen only a few times. This chain connects TRBV25-1 to TRBJ1-1, with D unresolved. The V gene lost 4 bases and the J gene lost 1 base, with 10 bases spanning the gap. Germline CDR1 is MGHDK and CDR2 is SYGVNS. The CDR3 consists of 14 residues. CDR3: CASSALTGNTEAFF. Written as DNA, the CDR3 is TGTGCCAGCAGTGCATTAACGGGGAACACTGAAGCTTTCTTT.

The rearrangement joins TRBV28 to TRBJ2-7; D gene ambiguous. Germline V gene lookup returns CDR1 MDHEN and CDR2 SYDVKM. Trimming pared 3 bases from V and 5 bases from J, leaving 5 bases between. The CDR3 contains 11 residues. For the CDR3, the DNA is TGTGCCAGCAGTTTTGGGCACGAGCAGTACTTC. Protein sequence: CASSFGHEQYF. The full variable domain, with the rest looked up from reference TRBV28 and TRBJ2-7, is DVKVTQSSRYLVKRTGEKVFLECVQDMDHENMFWYRQDPGLGLRLIYFSYDVKMKEKGDIPEGYSVSREKKERFSLILESASTNQTSMYLCASSFGHEQYFGPGTRLTVT.

The chain couples TRBV7-2 to TRBJ1-5, with TRBD1 identical over 9 bases. Per the germline V gene, CDR1 is SGHTA and CDR2 is FQGNSA. This CDR3 contains 19 residues. With 1 base clipped from V and 4 bases from J, the junction kept 14 bases outside the gene matches. The CDR3: CASSLGPAGTGIANQPQHF. The CDR3 DNA reads as TGTGCCAGCAGCTTAGGCCCCGCCGGGACAGGGATCGCGAATCAGCCCCAGCATTTT.

This chain uses TRBV6-5 with TRBJ2-7; 10 bases agree with TRBD1. This CDR3 has 14 amino acids. The junction had 4 bases not matched to a gene; V was cut back by 5 bases and J by 3 bases. The germline gives CDR1 MNHEY, CDR2 SVGAGI. DNA for the CDR3: TGTGCCAGCAGTCGGACAGGGGGGGGCTACGAGCAGTACTTC. This codes for CASSRTGGGYEQYF.

CDR3 in DNA: TGTGCCAGCACCCCGGGACATGGGAGTTACAATGAGCAGTTCTTC. Translated, it gives CASTPGHGSYNEQFF. V and J are TRBV6-5 and TRBJ2-1; weak D call: TRBD1 (6 bases). The CDR3 sequence is 15 residues long. CDR1 is MNHEY and CDR2 is SVGAGI in the germline V gene. The V gene lost 7 bases and the J gene lost 4 bases, with 17 bases spanning the gap.

The chain joins TRBV3-1 (or the pseudogene TRBV3-2) to TRBJ1-5; possibly TRBD1 for D (5 bases). Germline assignment: CDR1 LGHDT and CDR2 YNNKEL (reference sequence). The ends were cut back, 4 bases at V and 8 bases at J, with 18 bases in the middle. The CDR3 is 15 residues long. The CDR3 loop is CASSREPGIIKPQHF. In DNA, the CDR3 is TGTGCCAGCAGCCGAGAACCAGGGATAATCAAGCCCCAGCATTTT.

The gene calls are TRBV11-2 and TRBJ2-7; TRBD1 aligns across 9 bases. V dropped 5 bases and J dropped 7; count of bases not matched to a gene: 9. Germline loops: CDR1 SGHAT, CDR2 FQNNGV. The CDR3 consists of 14 residues. Here the CDR3 reads CASSSRTGGGEQYF. The CDR3 DNA follows: TGTGCCAGCAGCAGCCGAACAGGGGGCGGAGAGCAGTACTTC.

The CDR3 bases are TGTGCCAGCAGCTTACCACCCCCCCCCTTAGGGTCAGGGGAGACCCAGTACTTC. Translated, it gives CASSLPPPPLGSGETQYF. The chain uses TRBV7-8 and TRBJ2-5; TRBD1 might be the D (5 bases). CDR3 length: 18 residues. CDR1 is SGHVS, CDR2 FQNEAQ, per germline. With 2 bases removed from V and 5 bases from J, the gap between germline ends came to 24 bases.

This clone occurred once. This chain links TRBV5-4 with TRBJ2-5; tentative D call: TRBD1 (6 bases). Germline V lookup: CDR1 SGHNT, CDR2 YYREEE (reference sequence). The CDR3 runs 14 residues. Between the trimmed V and J ends, which lost 0 bases and 5 bases, there was a span of 11 bases. CDR3 sequence reads: CASSLDREKETQYF. The CDR3 region has the DNA TGTGCCAGCAGCTTGGACAGGGAAAAGGAGACCCAGTACTTC.

This rearrangement joins TRBV6-5 to TRBJ2-1; 9 nucleotides line up with TRBD2. This CDR3 has 15 amino acids. CDR1 and CDR2 from the germline V gene are MNHEY and SVGAGI. With V trimmed by 5 bases and J by 8 bases, 10 bases remained unmatched. CDR3 DNA: TGTGCCAGCAGTCCCCTTGGCGGGGGGGCCTATGAGCAGTTCTTC. This gives the protein CASSPLGGGAYEQFF.

The J gene is TRBJ1-1, the V gene TRBV7-8; D remains ambiguous. In germline, CDR1 is SGHVS, CDR2 FQNEAQ. The CDR3 length is 14 residues. V lost 1 base, J lost 0 bases, and 6 bases lay in between. CDR3 residues: CASSLGGMNTEAFF. The CDR3, as DNA: TGTGCCAGCAGCTTAGGAGGGATGAACACTGAAGCTTTCTTT.

This chain links TRBV28 with TRBJ1-2, with 7 bases identical to TRBD1. The V gene's germline CDR1 is MDHEN and CDR2 SYDVKM. The junction had 4 bases not matched to a gene; V was cut back by 2 bases and J by 4 bases. The CDR3 is 14 amino acids. CDR3 loop: CASSLTGASYGYTF. CDR3 DNA sequence: TGTGCCAGCAGTTTAACAGGGGCCAGCTATGGCTACACCTTC.

This sequence joins TRBV7-6 and TRBJ1-6; D is unclear. The V end lost 1 base, the J end lost 0 bases, and 7 bases lay between the germline ends. The CDR3 sequence is 16 residues long. Germline lookup yields CDR1 SGHVS and CDR2 FNYEAQ. The CDR3 nucleotides read TGTGCCAGCAGCTTAGTTTCGAGCTCCTATAATTCACCCCTCCACTTT. Translated, it gives CASSLVSSSYNSPLHF.

The V gene is TRBV6-1, the J gene TRBJ2-5, with 10 bases fitting TRBD1. Looked up from germline, CDR1 is MNHNS and CDR2 is SASEGT. V was pared by 4 bases and J by 2 bases, with 7 bases of the junction left unmatched. There are 16 residues in the CDR3. CDR3 region: CASSVGTGVGQETQYF. The CDR3 DNA reads TGTGCCAGCAGTGTCGGGACAGGGGTGGGGCAAGAGACCCAGTACTTC.

V and J are TRBV28 and TRBJ2-7, with 7 bases fitting TRBD1. Germline V gene sequence: CDR1 MDHEN, CDR2 SYDVKM. V lost 6 bases, J lost 0 bases, and 14 bases stayed unmatched. The CDR3 sequence is 17 residues long. In DNA form, the CDR3 reads TGTGCCAGCAGAGTGGACAGGCGAACCCCTAGCTCCTACGAGCAGTACTTC. Protein: CASRVDRRTPSSYEQYF.